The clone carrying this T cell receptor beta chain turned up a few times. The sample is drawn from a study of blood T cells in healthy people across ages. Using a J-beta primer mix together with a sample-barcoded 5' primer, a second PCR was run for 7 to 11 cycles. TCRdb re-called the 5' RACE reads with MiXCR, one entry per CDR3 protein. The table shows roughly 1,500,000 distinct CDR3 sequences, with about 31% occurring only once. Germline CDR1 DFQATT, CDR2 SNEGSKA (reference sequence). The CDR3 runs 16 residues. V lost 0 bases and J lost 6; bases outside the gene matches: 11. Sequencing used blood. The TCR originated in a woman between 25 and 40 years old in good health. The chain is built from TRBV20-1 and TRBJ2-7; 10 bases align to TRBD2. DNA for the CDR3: TGCAGTGCTAGAGATCGAAAAGGGGGACTAGCGTTCGAGCAGTACTTC. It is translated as CSARDRKGGLAFEQYF.